The sequence of this TCR beta chain was determined in a study of cytomegalovirus exposure and HLA in healthy donors. The CDR3 runs 17 residues. Trimming left V 2 bases short and J 4 bases short, with 20 bases between. Germline V gene lookup returns CDR1 GTSNPN and CDR2 SVGIG (reference sequence). Clones were read by immunoSEQ multiplex PCR, and TCRdb kept only the in-frame ones, dropping some. The sample lists 220,000 or so clones; approximately 88% were seen once. The sample was PBMCs. The rearrangement joins TRBV30 to TRBJ1-4, with a possible D match to TRBD1 (5 bases). This clonotype originated in a woman aged 30 to 39 in good health and CMV-seropositive. The CDR3 DNA is TGTGCCTGGAGTTTCCCTCTCCGACAGCAGAATAATGAAAAACTGTTTTTT. The encoded protein is CAWSFPLRQQNNEKLFF.